These T cell receptor beta chains were read from a single sample in a study of CD8 T cells in ankylosing spondylitis. MiXCR was run by TCRdb on the 5' RACE reads, yielding one entry per CDR3 protein. The sample contains about 340,000 distinct CDR3 sequences, roughly 14% of which appear only once. The sample was blood, either unsorted or a sorted T cell fraction (not recorded which). The receptor set was obtained from a male donor with ankylosing spondylitis or in good health (not recorded which). CDR3s include the opening cysteine and the closing phenylalanine or tryptophan. The order of the fields is V gene, CDR3 protein.

>TRBV30
CAGQRDRPSKQYF
>TRBV10-3
CAIRMTPGTSRTDTQYF
>TRBV6-1
CASSEDRPEQYF
>TRBV2
CASSVDLQETQYF
>TRBV4-1
CASSRDGNSPLHF
>TRBV28
CASSAYEQYF
>TRBV11-3
CASSTGRAVKETQYF
>TRBV3-1
CASSPTSDPHDTQYF
>TRBV3-1
CASSPTGRHYGYTF
>TRBV6-5
CASSYGAFRTDTQYF
>TRBV9
CASREGGGHQETQYF
>TRBV10-3
CAISFPRTSGSYEQYF
>TRBV13
CASYSQDYGYTF
>TRBV29-1
CSVEGLGNEQFF
>TRBV12-3/TRBV12-4
CASSFGGNWEKLFF
>TRBV20-1
CSARERGNTGELFF
>TRBV20-1
CSASGRSNEQFF
>TRBV6-4
CASSSTDTDTQYF
>TRBV12-3/TRBV12-4
CASGGGTGNEQFF
>TRBV12-3/TRBV12-4
CASIESPNTGELFF
>TRBV7-8
CASSLYTGQGFLTGELFF
>TRBV7-9
CASSSSYGDRGNEQYF
>TRBV20-1
CSALPSGLGRHEQYF
>TRBV6-1
CASNDRGRRTGELFF
>TRBV5-1
CASSLKGEQYF
>TRBV6-1
CASSGRALEAFF
>TRBV5-5
CASSPWGAQGEQYF
>TRBV5-1
CASSREGINEQYF
>TRBV20-1
CSARDRLAGSGTQYF
>TRBV12-3/TRBV12-4
CASRGDPLAQYF
>TRBV6-6
CAEQTGEQFF
>TRBV25-1
CASSTQPTGELFF
>TRBV15
CAISRRGTVLNEQYF
>TRBV12-3/TRBV12-4
CASSLGLARETQYF
>TRBV10-3
CAISYQEGEAFF
>TRBV4-1
CASSQDFSARTYEQYF
>TRBV10-3
CAIISGTGDYGYTF
>TRBV6-1
CASSEAHHREAEQYF
>TRBV27
CASSLRGVGTYEQYF